These 27 T cell receptor beta chains originate from one sample sequenced in a study of blood T cell repertoires in COVID-19. Measured with immunoSEQ multiplex PCR; TCRdb has only the in-frame clones, and not every one. This table has roughly 430,000 clones, 70% to 90% appearing once. The sequenced material came from PBMCs or T cells enriched from blood (not recorded which). These receptors originate from a woman between 18 and 30 years old who had been exposed to COVID-19.

This chain links TRBV5-1 with TRBJ1-1, with D perhaps matching TRBD1 (5 bases). Germline V gene sequence: CDR1 SGHRS, CDR2 YFSETQ. Trimming removed 3 bases at V and 2 bases at J, with 11 bases between. This CDR3 contains 14 residues. CDR3 loop: CASSSPGHNTEAFF. CDR3 nucleotides: TGCGCCAGCAGCTCGCCTGGACATAACACTGAAGCTTTCTTT.

The chain joins TRBV6-5 to TRBJ2-5, with 7 bases that match TRBD1. There are 15 residues in the CDR3. V lost 10 bases and J lost 5; bases outside the gene matches: 16. CDR1 and CDR2 (germline): MNHEY, SVGAGI. The CDR3 is CANSQSGGVWETQYF. As DNA, the CDR3 is TGTGCCAACTCCCAGTCAGGGGGAGTTTGGGAGACCCAGTACTTC.

V and J are TRBV7-8 and TRBJ2-3; D perhaps matches TRBD2 (5 bases). The CDR3 is 17 amino acids. Trimming removed 5 bases at V and 2 bases at J, with 20 bases between. Germline V gives CDR1 SGHVS, CDR2 FQNEAQ. The CDR3 sequence is CASSLHGSGPITDTQYF. In nucleotides, the CDR3 is TGTGCCAGCAGCCTTCATGGGAGCGGCCCTATCACAGATACGCAGTATTTT. The full variable domain, its missing parts supplied by reference TRBV7-8 and TRBJ2-3, is GAGVSQSPRYKVAKRGQDVALRCDPISGHVSLFWYQQALGQGPEFLTYFQNEAQLDKSGLPSDRFFAERPEGSVSTLKIQRTQQEDSAVYLCASSLHGSGPITDTQYFGPGTRLTVL.

This clone occurred a few times. CDR3 loop: CATSRDREGAEKLFF. For the CDR3, the DNA is TGTGCCACCAGCAGAGATCGGGAGGGGGCTGAGAAACTGTTTTTT. The V and J genes are TRBV15 and TRBJ1-4; 7 bases are a match to TRBD1. Trimming took 0 bases from V and 11 from J; bases not matched to a gene: 9. Germline V gives CDR1 LNHNV, CDR2 YYDKDF (reference sequence). This CDR3 has 15 amino acids.

This chain uses TRBV6-5 with TRBJ2-7; TRBD2 matches 7 bases. CDR1 is MNHEY, CDR2 SVGAGI, per germline. V lost 2 bases and J lost 1; bases outside the gene matches: 8. The length of the CDR3 is 16 residues. CDR3 protein: CASSYREGKVSYEQYF. The CDR3 nucleotides are TGTGCCAGCAGTTACAGGGAGGGTAAGGTGTCCTACGAGCAGTACTTC.

This chain uses TRBV20-1 with TRBJ2-7; D unresolved. V lost 3 bases, J lost 1 base, and 13 bases lay in between. The length of the CDR3 is 14 residues. The germline CDR1 and CDR2 sequences are DFQATT and SNEGSKA (reference sequence). Here the CDR3 DNA reads TGCAGTGCTAGTTCCACAGAGCTTTCCTACGAGCAGTACTTC. It is translated as CSASSTELSYEQYF.

This clone was counted once. The chain combines TRBV28 with TRBJ2-7; tentatively, D is TRBD2 (5 bases). Deletions cut 6 bases from V and 3 bases from J, with 15 bases between. The CDR3 covers 14 residues. Germline V gene sequence: CDR1 MDHEN, CDR2 SYDVKM. The CDR3 protein is CASSLGLTFYEQYF. The CDR3, as DNA: TGTGCCAGCAGCCTAGGACTCACGTTCTACGAGCAGTACTTC.

J is TRBJ2-7 and V is TRBV10-3; tentative D call: TRBD2 (5 bases). Germline V gives CDR1 ENHRY, CDR2 SYGVKD. Trimming stripped 6 bases from V and 6 bases from J, with 15 bases between. The CDR3 has 13 amino acids. The CDR3 sequence is CAIRAVQLSEQYF. CDR3 bases: TGTGCCATCAGAGCGGTGCAGCTCTCCGAGCAGTACTTC.

In nucleotides, the CDR3 is TGCGCCAGCAGCCCCACGTCACAGGGAGTCTACGAGCAGTACTTC. It is translated as CASSPTSQGVYEQYF. This sequence joins TRBV5-1 and TRBJ2-7; maybe TRBD1 (6 bases). This CDR3 has 15 residues. V was pared by 4 bases and J by 3 bases, with 17 bases between. CDR1 and CDR2 (germline): SGHRS, YFSETQ.

The J gene is TRBJ2-1, the V gene TRBV6-5, with TRBD2 identical over 10 bases. The J segment lost 6 bases and the V segment lost 2 bases, leaving 1 base of the junction unmatched. There are 14 residues in the CDR3. Germline CDR1 MNHEY, CDR2 SVGAGI. CDR3 sequence: CASSYRTSGNEQFF. As DNA, the CDR3 is TGTGCCAGCAGTTACCGGACTAGCGGCAATGAGCAGTTCTTC.

This clone has only one observation. V gene TRBV5-1 combines with J gene TRBJ1-3, with TRBD1 matching over 8 bases. CDR1 SGHRS and CDR2 YFSETQ come from the germline V gene. V was pared by 4 bases and J by 3 bases, with 9 bases of the junction left unmatched. The CDR3 covers 16 residues. CDR3 protein: CASSITGQGSGNTIYF. DNA of the CDR3: TGCGCCAGCAGCATCACAGGACAGGGCAGTGGAAACACCATATATTTT.

The CDR3 sequence: CASSFSGDEQYF. The CDR3 DNA sequence: TGCGCCAGCAGCTTTTCCGGGGACGAGCAGTACTTC. The chain is built from TRBV5-1 and TRBJ2-7, with D maybe TRBD2 (5 bases). Germline V gene lookup returns CDR1 SGHRS and CDR2 YFSETQ. The V and J ends lost 2 bases and 5 bases respectively, with 8 bases between them. CDR3 length equals 12 residues.

The rearrangement joins TRBV7-4 to TRBJ1-5; possibly TRBD1 for D (5 bases). The V gene lost 5 bases and the J gene lost 1 base, with 24 bases spanning the gap. Per germline, CDR1 SGHVT and CDR2 SQSDAQ. This CDR3 is built from 19 residues. CDR3 in amino acids: CASSPPCRELVRSNQPQHF. The CDR3 DNA reads TGTGCCAGCAGCCCACCTTGCAGGGAATTGGTTAGAAGCAATCAGCCCCAGCATTTT.

The chain couples TRBV28 to TRBJ2-3; 15 bases match TRBD2. Trimming at V came to 5 bases and at J to 1 base, leaving 7 bases not matched to a gene. This CDR3 has 18 amino acids. CDR1 and CDR2 from the germline V gene are MDHEN and SYDVKM. In DNA form, the CDR3 reads TGTGCCAGCAGTCCTTTTCGGACTAGCGGGAGGGGCACAGATACGCAGTATTTT. Protein sequence: CASSPFRTSGRGTDTQYF.

V gene TRBV4-1 combines with J gene TRBJ2-3; 10 bases align to TRBD2. CDR1 is MGHRA and CDR2 is YSYEKL in the germline V gene. The CDR3 length is 17 residues. V lost 3 bases, J lost 0 bases, and 6 bases stayed unmatched. CDR3: CASSQLSGGKSTDTQYF. Here the CDR3 DNA reads TGCGCCAGCAGCCAGCTTAGCGGGGGGAAAAGCACAGATACGCAGTATTTT.

In its sample, this clone was seen once. The chain uses TRBV7-9 and TRBJ2-4; D may be TRBD1 (7 bases). CDR3 length: 12 amino acids. In germline, CDR1 is SEHNR, CDR2 FQNEAQ (reference sequence). Deletions cut 6 bases from V and 7 bases from J, with 10 bases between. The CDR3 DNA sequence: TGTGCCAGCAGGTCAGGGGGGAACATTCAGTACTTC. This gives the protein CASRSGGNIQYF. Full variable domain (outside the CDR3, taken from reference TRBV7-9 and TRBJ2-4): DTGVSQNPRHKITKRGQNVTFRCDPISEHNRLYWYRQTLGQGPEFLTYFQNEAQLEKSRLLSDRFSAERPKGSFSTLEIQRTEQGDSAMYLCASRSGGNIQYFGAGTRLSVL.

The chain couples TRBV9 to TRBJ2-1; maybe TRBD2 (5 bases). The ends were cut back, 2 bases at V and 4 bases at J, with 16 bases in the middle. Germline CDR1 is SGDLS and CDR2 is YYNGEE. This CDR3 comprises 16 residues. This chain's CDR3 is CASSVRKSEGYNEQFF. The CDR3 DNA reads TGTGCCAGCAGCGTTCGCAAGAGTGAGGGATACAATGAGCAGTTCTTC.

This chain joins TRBV29-1 and TRBJ2-3; D remains ambiguous. V shed 2 bases and J shed 2 bases, with 11 bases lying between them. This CDR3 spans 14 amino acids. Germline assignment: CDR1 SQVTM and CDR2 ANQGSEA. In DNA form, the CDR3 reads TGCAGCGTTGAATCCGGAGTACACACAGATACGCAGTATTTT. Translating it yields CSVESGVHTDTQYF.

The rearrangement uses TRBV7-8 and TRBJ1-5, with 8 bases identical to TRBD1. CDR3 length: 15 residues. Per the germline V gene, CDR1 is SGHVS and CDR2 is FQNEAQ. With 5 bases clipped from V and 0 bases from J, the junction kept 3 bases outside the gene matches. The CDR3 region has the DNA TGTGCCAGCAGCCAGGGGGCCTATAGCAATCAGCCCCAGCATTTT. Amino acids: CASSQGAYSNQPQHF.

The chain combines TRBV11-2 with TRBJ1-1; D is uncertain. The ends were cut back, 5 bases at V and 11 bases at J, with 18 bases in the middle. Germline V gene data show CDR1 as SGHAT and CDR2 as FQNNGV. CDR3 length: 13 amino acids. CDR3 residues: CASSEWAGARAFF. CDR3 coding DNA: TGTGCCAGCAGCGAATGGGCAGGCGCCCGGGCTTTCTTT.

This chain links TRBV4-2 with TRBJ2-3, with 13 bases identical to TRBD2. The CDR3 totals 19 residues. V dropped 2 bases and J dropped 5; count of bases not matched to a gene: 13. Germline CDR1 reads LGHNA; CDR2 reads YNFKEQ. Here the CDR3 DNA reads TGTGCCAGCAGCCAAAACCCGGGACTAGCGGGGACTGGGGAAGATACGCAGTATTTT. Its translation is CASSQNPGLAGTGEDTQYF.

Only one count was recorded for this clone. J is TRBJ1-1 and V is TRBV5-1; D remains unclear. The length of the CDR3 is 13 residues. With 0 bases removed from V and 4 bases from J, the gap between germline ends came to 7 bases. The germline V gene encodes CDR1 SGHRS and CDR2 YFSETQ. The CDR3 DNA is TGCGCCAGCAGCTTGGGGCCCCCCACTGAAGCTTTCTTT. It codes for CASSLGPPTEAFF.

The CDR3 DNA sequence: TGTGCCAGCAGCTTAGGAGCGGGGAACACTGAAGCTTTCTTT. This sequence encodes CASSLGAGNTEAFF. The J gene is TRBJ1-1, the V gene TRBV7-3; D is uncertain. This CDR3 has 14 amino acids. Trimming removed 2 bases at V and 1 base at J, with 8 bases between. In germline, CDR1 is SGHTA, CDR2 FQGTGA. Using reference TRBV7-3 and TRBJ1-1 for the parts outside the CDR3, the full variable domain is GAGVSQTPSNKVTEKGKYVELRCDPISGHTALYWYRQSLGQGPEFLIYFQGTGAADDSGLPNDRFFAVRPEGSVSTLKIQRTERGDSAVYLCASSLGAGNTEAFFGQGTRLTVV.

The chain recombines TRBV6-1 with TRBJ1-5, with 8 bases identical to TRBD1. The V gene's germline CDR1 is MNHNS and CDR2 SASEGT. The junction had 8 bases not matched to a gene; V was cut back by 4 bases and J by 0 bases. The CDR3 runs 17 residues. CDR3 nucleotide sequence: TGTGCCAGCAGTGGACAGGGGATAAACTATAGCAATCAGCCCCAGCATTTT. Encoded protein: CASSGQGINYSNQPQHF.

Here the CDR3 reads CASRAGQGSYEQYF. As DNA, the CDR3 is TGTGCCAGCAGGGCGGGACAGGGGTCCTACGAGCAGTACTTC. This rearrangement joins TRBV2 to TRBJ2-7; 10 bases are shared with TRBD1. J was trimmed by 1 base and V by 6 bases; bases with no gene match: 3. The CDR3 runs to 14 residues. Germline CDR1 and CDR2: SNHLY and FYNNEI.

This clone was counted a single time. The J gene is TRBJ1-2, the V gene TRBV9; 9 positions agree with TRBD1. V trimming: 4 bases; J trimming: 2 bases; junction bases outside the gene matches: 6. CDR1 is SGDLS, CDR2 YYNGEE, per germline. The CDR3 covers 15 residues. The CDR3 DNA reads as TGTGCCAGCAGCCCGCAACAGGGGGCGAACTATGGCTACACCTTC. Translated, it gives CASSPQQGANYGYTF.

The V call is TRBV6-5, the J call TRBJ2-1; D remains ambiguous. Trimming removed 2 bases from V and 12 bases from J, with 17 bases in between. The V gene's germline CDR1 is MNHEY and CDR2 SVGAGI. The CDR3 has 14 residues. In DNA form, the CDR3 reads TGTGCCAGCAGTTACGGCGGAAGCCTAATTTCGCAGTTCTTC. This codes for CASSYGGSLISQFF.